The 21 T cell receptor beta chains below all came from one sample that was sequenced in a study of T cells after yellow fever vaccination. TCRdb passed the 5' RACE reads through MiXCR, listing each CDR3 protein once. The sample contains 340,000 or so distinct CDR3 sequences, approximately 12% of which appear only once. Source: CD4+ T cells sorted from PBMCs, taken 15 days after the yellow fever booster vaccination. These TCRs come from a young man who received the YFV17D yellow fever vaccine.

Ten or more counts support this clonotype. The chain carries TRBV27 and TRBJ1-5; 8 nucleotides align to TRBD1. This CDR3 region has 13 residues. CDR1 MNHEY and CDR2 SMNVEV come from the germline V gene (reference sequence). J gave up 2 bases and V 6 bases, and 0 bases lay outside the gene matches. The CDR3 DNA sequence: TGTGCCAGCAGGGACAGGGGCAATCAGCCCCAGCATTTT. This encodes CASRDRGNQPQHF.

This chain links TRBV5-6 with TRBJ1-1; 7 nucleotides align to TRBD1. The CDR3 covers 17 residues. The V gene end was trimmed by 0 bases and the J gene end by 1 base; junction bases not matched to a gene: 9. CDR1 and CDR2 (germline): SGHDT, YYEEEE. In DNA form, the CDR3 reads TGTGCCAGCAGCTTGGAGGTAGGGGGCGGATGGAACACTGAAGCTTTCTTT. Protein: CASSLEVGGGWNTEAFF. The full variable domain, rest sourced from reference TRBV5-6 and TRBJ1-1, is DAGVTQSPTHLIKTRGQQVTLRCSPKSGHDTVSWYQQALGQGPQFIFQYYEEEERQRGNFPDRFSGHQFPNYSSELNVNALLLGDSALYLCASSLEVGGGWNTEAFFGQGTRLTVV.

This clonotype was found many times. This chain joins TRBV10-2 and TRBJ2-5, with 8 bases that match TRBD1. The junction had 1 base not matched to a gene; V was cut back by 6 bases and J by 1 base. The CDR3 length is 13 residues. In germline, CDR1 is WSHSY, CDR2 SAAADI. The CDR3 reads CASRGQVQETQYF. The CDR3 DNA reads as TGCGCCAGCAGGGGACAGGTCCAAGAGACCCAGTACTTC.

Written as DNA, the CDR3 is TGTGCCACCCGGGGACAGGGCTCTGGAAACACCATATATTTT. It codes for CATRGQGSGNTIYF. The rearrangement uses TRBV10-3 and TRBJ1-3; 9 bases agree with TRBD1. Germline assignment: CDR1 ENHRY and CDR2 SYGVKD. Trimming at V came to 10 bases and at J to 0 bases, leaving 4 bases not matched to a gene. This CDR3 contains 14 residues.

The chain employs TRBV5-1 and TRBJ1-1, with unresolved D. Trimming shortened V by 2 bases and J by 4 bases, and 12 bases separated the two germline ends. The CDR3 loop spans 14 amino acids. The germline V gene encodes CDR1 SGHRS and CDR2 YFSETQ. CDR3 loop: CASSLQTVGTEAFF. The CDR3 nucleotides read TGCGCCAGCAGCTTACAAACAGTCGGCACTGAAGCTTTCTTT.

The V gene is TRBV12-3 or TRBV12-4, the J gene TRBJ2-3; tentatively, D is TRBD1 (5 bases). Trimming cost V 6 bases and J 2 bases, with 9 bases left between them. The CDR3 loop spans 13 amino acids. CDR3 sequence (DNA): TGTGCCAGCAGACCGACAGCCACAGATACGCAGTATTTT. This translates into CASRPTATDTQYF.

Only a few counts were recorded for this clonotype. V and J are TRBV4-3 and TRBJ2-1; 8 nucleotides agree with TRBD2. Germline CDR1 LGHNA, CDR2 YSLEER. V lost 4 bases, J lost 3 bases, and 11 bases stayed unmatched. The CDR3 runs to 17 residues. In DNA, the CDR3 is TGCGCCAGCAGCCCCCGGGGGGGCGGACTAGGCTACAATGAGCAGTTCTTC. It codes for CASSPRGGGLGYNEQFF.

There are a few counts of this clonotype. The chain links TRBV27 to TRBJ2-5, with 8 bases lining up with TRBD1. Germline V gene data show CDR1 as MNHEY and CDR2 as SMNVEV (reference sequence). J gave up 7 bases and V 5 bases, and 9 bases lay outside the gene matches. The CDR3 contains 14 residues. CDR3 loop: CASSRGDRLGTQYF. As DNA, the CDR3 is TGTGCCAGCAGTCGAGGGGACAGGTTGGGGACCCAGTACTTC.

In this sample, this clonotype turned up a few times. The rearrangement joins TRBV4-3 to TRBJ2-1; D gene uncertain. The CDR3 is made up of 17 amino acids. Germline lookup yields CDR1 LGHNA and CDR2 YSLEER. V lost 0 bases to trimming and J lost 3 bases, with 15 bases between them. Here the CDR3 reads CASSQDEIGGFYNEQFF. DNA of the CDR3: TGCGCCAGCAGCCAAGACGAGATAGGTGGGTTCTACAATGAGCAGTTCTTC.

This clonotype was picked up a small number of times. The chain joins TRBV6-5 to TRBJ2-2; D assignment may be TRBD1 or TRBD2 (6 bases each). The CDR3 totals 17 residues. CDR1 and CDR2 (germline): MNHEY, SVGAGI. Trimming cost V 2 bases and J 3 bases, with 16 bases left between them. CDR3 in amino acids: CASSYGVGGPDTGELFF. The CDR3 region has the DNA TGTGCCAGCAGTTACGGTGTTGGGGGGCCCGACACCGGGGAGCTGTTTTTT.

V usage is TRBV30 and J usage is TRBJ2-2; 7 nucleotides align to TRBD1. The CDR3 is 14 amino acids. CDR1 and CDR2 from the germline V gene are GTSNPN and SVGIG (reference sequence). The junction had 6 bases not matched to a gene; V was cut back by 4 bases and J by 4 bases. CDR3 in amino acids: CAWNRDRVTGELFF. The CDR3 region has the DNA TGTGCCTGGAACCGGGACAGAGTCACCGGGGAGCTGTTTTTT.

The sample holds a few counts of this clonotype. Sequence at one end of the junction differs from germline and may be a read error. The CDR3 region is CASSFGPLNPEAFF. For the CDR3, the DNA is TGTGCCAGCAGTTTTGGACCTTTGAACCCTGAAGCTTTCTTT. V usage is TRBV12-3 or TRBV12-4 and J usage is TRBJ1-1; D remains ambiguous. This CDR3 comprises 14 residues.

The chain combines TRBV7-2 with TRBJ1-1; 7 nucleotides line up with TRBD1. The J segment lost 11 bases and the V segment lost 2 bases, leaving 8 bases of the junction unmatched. Germline V gene data show CDR1 as SGHTA and CDR2 as FQGNSA. The CDR3 sequence is 13 residues long. The CDR3 bases are TGTGCCAGCAGCTTATCCCCCGACAGGGACGCTTTCTTT. This gives the protein CASSLSPDRDAFF.

This clonotype was seen more than once but under ten times. This sequence joins TRBV9 and TRBJ1-4; D ambiguous. The length of the CDR3 is 14 residues. V gave up 2 bases and J gave up 4 bases, with 9 bases separating them. The germline gives CDR1 SGDLS, CDR2 YYNGEE. This CDR3 is CASSVESFNEKLFF. The CDR3 DNA sequence: TGTGCCAGCAGCGTTGAGAGCTTTAATGAAAAACTGTTTTTT.

Ten or more counts support this clonotype. The chain is built from TRBV29-1 and TRBJ1-5; D not resolved. In germline, CDR1 is SQVTM, CDR2 ANQGSEA. The CDR3 is 12 amino acids. Trimming took 6 bases from V and 3 from J, leaving 9 bases between them. CDR3 sequence reads: CSVRAPNQPQHF. CDR3 sequence (DNA): TGCAGCGTGCGGGCCCCCAATCAGCCCCAGCATTTT.

This clonotype has just a few counts. This chain uses TRBV6-2 or TRBV6-3 with TRBJ1-1; D call uncertain. The CDR3 sequence is 13 residues long. Germline CDR1 reads MNHEY; CDR2 reads SVGEGT. Trimming removed 0 bases at V and 4 bases at J, with 6 bases between. CDR3 in DNA: TGTGCCAGCAGTTACTCGAGGATCACTGAAGCTTTCTTT. Encoded protein: CASSYSRITEAFF.

This clonotype occurred a few times. V and J are TRBV20-1 and TRBJ2-1, with TRBD2 matching 8 bases. Per germline, CDR1 DFQATT and CDR2 SNEGSKA (reference sequence). Unmatched junction bases numbered 5, after V lost 0 bases and J lost 4 bases. The CDR3 sequence is 15 residues long. The CDR3 reads CSARDPRGGYNEQFF. The CDR3 bases are TGCAGTGCTAGAGATCCTCGCGGGGGGTACAATGAGCAGTTCTTC.

The rearrangement uses TRBV18 and TRBJ2-1, with TRBD2 identical over 13 bases. This CDR3 is 16 amino acids long. V lost 3 bases, J lost 7 bases, and 6 bases stayed unmatched. CDR1 is KGHSH, CDR2 LQKENI, per germline. CDR3 loop: CASSPRTSGGANEQFF. CDR3 coding DNA: TGTGCCAGCTCACCCCGAACTAGCGGGGGGGCAAATGAGCAGTTCTTC.

V is TRBV6-2 or TRBV6-3 and J is TRBJ2-1; 10 bases line up with TRBD2. There are 16 residues in the CDR3. V was clipped by 0 bases and J by 2 bases; unmatched bases: 1. Germline V gene data show CDR1 as MNHEY and CDR2 as SVGEGT. Here the CDR3 reads CASSYSLAGAYNEQFF. The CDR3 DNA follows: TGTGCCAGCAGTTACTCCCTAGCGGGGGCCTACAATGAGCAGTTCTTC.

J is TRBJ2-3 and V is TRBV3-1, with TRBD2 matching 11 bases. CDR1 is LGHDT and CDR2 is YNNKEL in the germline V gene (reference sequence). The CDR3 is 17 amino acids. V was clipped by 3 bases and J by 3 bases; unmatched bases: 8. The CDR3 sequence is CASSHPTTSGVTDTQYF. The CDR3 DNA reads as TGTGCCAGCAGCCATCCCACGACTAGCGGGGTTACAGATACGCAGTATTTT.

This clonotype was seen a handful of times. CDR3 sequence: CASSVERRSPLHF. DNA for the CDR3: TGTGCCAGCAGCGTAGAAAGGAGGTCACCCCTCCACTTT. This chain links TRBV9 with TRBJ1-6, with D uncertain. The V gene's germline CDR1 is SGDLS and CDR2 YYNGEE. This CDR3 has 13 amino acids. V was trimmed by 0 bases and J by 10 bases, leaving 8 bases between them.